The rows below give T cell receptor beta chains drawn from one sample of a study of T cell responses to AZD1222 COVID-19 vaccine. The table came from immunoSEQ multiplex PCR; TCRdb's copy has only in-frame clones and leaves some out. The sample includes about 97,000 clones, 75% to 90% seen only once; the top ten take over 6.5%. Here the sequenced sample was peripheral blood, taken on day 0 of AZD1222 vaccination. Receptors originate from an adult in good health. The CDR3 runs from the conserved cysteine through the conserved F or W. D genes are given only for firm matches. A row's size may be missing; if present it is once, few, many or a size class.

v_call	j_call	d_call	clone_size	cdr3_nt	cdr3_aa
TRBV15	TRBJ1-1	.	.	TGTGCCACCAGCAGTGCCACTTGGAACACTGAAGCTTTCTTT	CATSSATWNTEAFF
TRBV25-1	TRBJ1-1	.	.	TGTGCCAGCATACAGAACACTGAAGCTTTCTTT	CASIQNTEAFF
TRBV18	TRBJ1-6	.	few	TGTGCCAGCTCACCCTCCAGGGCAAAGAATTCACCCCTCCACTTT	CASSPSRAKNSPLHF
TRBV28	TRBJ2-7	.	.	.	CASSLSLRDSYEQYF
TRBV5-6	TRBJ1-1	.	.	TGTGCCAGCAGCTTGGAGGGCCATGCGGGGACGAACACTGAAGCTTTCTTT	CASSLEGHAGTNTEAFF
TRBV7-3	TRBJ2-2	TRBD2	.	TGTGCCAGCAGCCCCTCTAGCGGGACTCACACCGGGGAGCTGTTTTTT	CASSPSSGTHTGELFF
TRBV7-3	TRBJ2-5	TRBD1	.	TGTGCCAGCAGCTTAGGAGGACAGGCCGGAGAGACCCAGTACTTC	CASSLGGQAGETQYF
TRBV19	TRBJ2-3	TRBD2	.	TGTGCCAGTAGTATCGGAGCGGGGGGGCCGGGAGATACGCAGTATTTT	CASSIGAGGPGDTQYF
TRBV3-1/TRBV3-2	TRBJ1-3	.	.	TGTGCCAGCAGCTCAACAGGCCCCGCTAGAGGAAACACCATATATTTT	CASSSTGPARGNTIYF
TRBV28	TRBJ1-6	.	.	TGTGCCAGCAGTTTAGGGTTGGGGGCCCATAATTCACCCCTCCACTTT	CASSLGLGAHNSPLHF
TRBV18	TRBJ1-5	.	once	TGTGCCAGCTCACAGGGGGGCTATGATCAGCCCCAGCATTTT	CASSQGGYDQPQHF
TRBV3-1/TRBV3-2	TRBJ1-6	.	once	TGTGCCAGCAGCCCCCCGAATTCACCCCTCCACTTT	CASSPPNSPLHF
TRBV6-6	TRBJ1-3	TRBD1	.	TGTGCCAGCAGTTCCCTGACAGGGTCTGGAAACACCATATATTTT	CASSSLTGSGNTIYF
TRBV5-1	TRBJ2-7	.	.	TGCGCCAGCAGCTTGCTATTCGGGACAGCGGGCGAGCAGTACTTC	CASSLLFGTAGEQYF
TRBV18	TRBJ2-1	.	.	TGTGCCAGCTCACCGCCCACAGGGAACGGGAAAAACAATGAGCAGTTCTTC	CASSPPTGNGKNNEQFF
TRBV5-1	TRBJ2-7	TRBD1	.	TGCGCCAGCGGAGCCGGGACAGGGGGCCTTTGGTCCTACGAGCAGTACTTC	CASGAGTGGLWSYEQYF
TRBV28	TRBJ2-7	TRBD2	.	TGTGCCAGCAGTGGGACTAGCGGGAGGTACGAGCAGTACTTC	CASSGTSGRYEQYF
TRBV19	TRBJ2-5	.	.	TGTGCCAGTAGAAGTCAAGGGGCTTGGGAGACCCAGTACTTC	CASRSQGAWETQYF
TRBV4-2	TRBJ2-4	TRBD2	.	TGTGCCAGCAGCCAAGATTCAAGGAGTGTGATTGGACTAGCGGGGGAAGGCCGGAACATTCAGTACTTC	CASSQDSRSVIGLAGEGRNIQYF
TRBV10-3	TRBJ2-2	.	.	TGTGCCATCAGTACACCAGACAGAGGGACCGGGGAGCTGTTTTTT	CAISTPDRGTGELFF
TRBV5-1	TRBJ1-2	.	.	TGCGCCAGCAGCTTGGGACTACAGGATGGCTACACCTTC	CASSLGLQDGYTF
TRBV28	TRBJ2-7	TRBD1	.	TGTGCCAGCAGATTACAGGGGGAAACCTACGAGCAGTACTTC	CASRLQGETYEQYF
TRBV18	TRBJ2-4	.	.	TGTGCCAGCTCACCACCGGGGGGGCTCGGAAACATTCAGTACTTC	CASSPPGGLGNIQYF
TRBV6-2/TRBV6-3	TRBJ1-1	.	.	TGTGCCAGCAGTCCGACAGGAGGGACTGAAGCTTTCTTT	CASSPTGGTEAFF
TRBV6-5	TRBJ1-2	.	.	TGTGCCAGCAGGCGGGACCGTATGTCGGGCTACACCTTC	CASRRDRMSGYTF
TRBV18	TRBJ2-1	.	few	TGTGCCAGCTCACCGGCGGGCAGGCAGGACAATGAGCAGTTCTTC	CASSPAGRQDNEQFF
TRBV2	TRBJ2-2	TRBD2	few	TGTGCCAGCAGGATGCGGGAGGTCGGGGAGCTGTTTTTT	CASRMREVGELFF
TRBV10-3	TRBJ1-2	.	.	TGTGCCATCAGTGAGTCCGTGGGGTTCGTGGGCTACACCTTC	CAISESVGFVGYTF
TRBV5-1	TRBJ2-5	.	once	TGCGCCAGCAGCTTCGAAAGGGGGTTGGAGACCCAGTACTTC	CASSFERGLETQYF
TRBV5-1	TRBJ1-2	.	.	TGCGCCAGCAGCTTGGAGCGGGGGGCGACTGGCTACACCTTC	CASSLERGATGYTF
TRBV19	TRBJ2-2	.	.	TGTGCCAGTAAAGTCCAGGGAGTACTCGGGGAGCTGTTTTTT	CASKVQGVLGELFF
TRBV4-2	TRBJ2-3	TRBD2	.	TGTGCCAGCAGCCAAGATTCCCTAGCGGGAGTGAGAGATACGCAGTATTTT	CASSQDSLAGVRDTQYF
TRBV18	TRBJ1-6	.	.	TGTGCCAGCTCACCAGTGGATGCAAATTCACCCCTCCACTTT	CASSPVDANSPLHF
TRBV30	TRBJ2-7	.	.	TGTGCCTGGAGTCCCCCCGGGACGGTAAGCTCCTACGAGCAGTACTTC	CAWSPPGTVSSYEQYF
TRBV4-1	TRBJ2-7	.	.	TGCGCCAGCAGCCAAGAAAGAGGGTGGGACTACGAGCAGTACTTC	CASSQERGWDYEQYF
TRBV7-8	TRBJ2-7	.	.	TGTGCCAGCAGCAGCTCAAGTAGCTACGAGCAGTACTTC	CASSSSSSYEQYF
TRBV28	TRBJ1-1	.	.	TGTGCCAGCACTCAGTCGAACACTGAAGCTTTCTTT	CASTQSNTEAFF
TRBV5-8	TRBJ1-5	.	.	TGTGCCAGCAGCTTGGGGTACAGGGATGGGCAGCCCCAGCATTTT	CASSLGYRDGQPQHF
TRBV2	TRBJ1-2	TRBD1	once	TGTGCCAGCAGTCCGACCACAGGGGGCGCCGACTATGGCTACACCTTC	CASSPTTGGADYGYTF
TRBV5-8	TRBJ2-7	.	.	TGTGCCAGCAGCTCCGAGTCCGTAGTGAGGGAGCAGTACTTC	CASSSESVVREQYF